This T cell receptor beta chain was documented in a study of beta chain features in type 1 diabetes. About the study: On cell yields, gender and age, patients and healthy donors were similar.

General study points: Type 1 diabetes patients had moderately but significantly shorter TCRB CDR3s in all four CD4+ subsets.

CD45RO/CCR7/CD25/CD127/CD95/CD27 staining was used to isolate CD4+ naive, central memory, regulatory and stem cell-like memory cells by sorting. Sorting gave populations that all exceeded 98% purity. CDR3 length: 11 residues. The germline gives CDR1 MDHEN, CDR2 SYDVKM. V was cut by 5 bases and J by 11 bases, with 13 bases left in between. Sequenced material consisted of expressed TCRB transcripts (all of the isolated RNA was reverse transcribed). The repertoire was sequenced with immunoSEQ multiplex PCR; TCRdb's copy has only in-frame clones and lacks some. The sample yields hundreds of thousands of clones, 11% to 15% seen once. This clone was recorded a few times. What it binds is not known.

The clonotype comes from a man aged 18-30 years with type 1 diabetes. The rearrangement uses TRBV28 and TRBJ2-7, with D perhaps matching TRBD1 (6 bases). The sequencing sample was made of naive CD4+ T cells from blood. The CDR3 reads CASSSPGVKYF. The CDR3, as DNA: TGTGCCAGCAGTAGCCCAGGGGTGAAGTACTTC.